The present T cell receptor (beta chain) was sequenced within a study of Graves' ophthalmopathy and Graves' hyperthyroidism. Findings and caveats of the study: The model achieved approximately 71% sensitivity and less than 75% specificity for ophthalmopathy progression.

TCR beta CDR3 amplification used RNA transcripts. RT-PCR in the first round used HTBI primers; a second-round multiplex PCR followed. One entry per CDR3 protein results from TCRdb running MiXCR on the multiplex PCR reads. The sample has 900,000 to 1,200,000 distinct CDR3 sequences, less than 45% seen once. This clonotype was seen repeatedly, ten times or more. The antigen is not known. Germline V gene sequence: CDR1 SGHTA, CDR2 FQGNSA. The CDR3 runs to 13 residues. Trimming pared 6 bases from V and 2 bases from J, leaving 11 bases between. The chain is built from TRBV7-2 and TRBJ2-7; no reliable D call. The TCR comes from an adult man with Graves' hyperthyroidism. Sequencing used peripheral blood or thyroid tissue (not recorded which). CDR3 nucleotide sequence: TGTGCCAGCAGACTAACAGCAGCCTACGAGCAGTACTTC. Translation: CASRLTAAYEQYF.